This T cell receptor beta chain was obtained from a study of human thymus T cells. Study conclusions and caveats: Thymic as well as blood repertoires seemed to favor certain V and J genes unevenly.

Comments on this clone: The antigen is undetermined.

Profiling relied on immunoSEQ multiplex PCR, and the TCRdb table lists in-frame clones only, not all of them. In the table there are 78,000 or so clones, nearly 98% of which are singletons. Thymic tissue was derived from resections collected during corrective heart surgery. Healthy Finnish infants undergoing corrective surgery for congenital heart defects were the donors. With V trimmed by 4 bases and J by 4 bases, 14 bases remained unmatched. This CDR3 has 16 amino acids. Germline lookup yields CDR1 GTSNPN and CDR2 SVGIG (reference sequence). This sequence joins TRBV30 and TRBJ1-2; TRBD1 aligns across 8 bases. Sequenced input: thymus tissue. The sequence derives from a boy under three years old with a congenital heart defect but otherwise immunologically healthy. CDR3 sequence reads: CAWKRLPRTGIYGYTF. The CDR3, as DNA: TGTGCCTGGAAACGTTTACCCCGGACAGGGATCTATGGCTACACCTTC.